A single sample is the source of the 15 T cell receptor beta chains below, sequenced in a study of blood T cell repertoires in COVID-19 (dated by TCRdb to the early 2020s). The library was generated by the immunoSEQ multiplex PCR assay. The clones in this table, taken by TCRdb from immuneACCESS, are in-frame only. Not every clone is retained; where verified, under half of the shortfall comes from an unresolved V gene, and the cause of the rest is unknown. This sample lists over 350,000 clones; around nine tenths were detected once. The ten largest clones represent over 0.9% of the sample. The sample consisted of PBMCs or T cells enriched from blood (not recorded which). These TCRs come from a woman in her twenties or thirties with acute COVID-19.

The rearrangement joins TRBV10-1 to TRBJ1-5; TRBD1 matches at 9 bases. CDR1 and CDR2 from the germline V gene are WNHNN and SYGVQD (reference sequence). V gave up 6 bases and J gave up 6 bases; unmatched junction bases: 6. This CDR3 is 14 amino acids long. This CDR3 is CASRPGQGSQPQHF. CDR3 DNA sequence: TGCGCCAGCAGGCCGGGACAGGGTAGTCAGCCCCAGCATTTT.

V and J are TRBV14 and TRBJ1-1; the D is unclear. V was trimmed by 4 bases and J by 5 bases, leaving 14 bases between them. This CDR3 spans 14 amino acids. Germline CDR1 is SGHDN and CDR2 is FVKESK. The CDR3 loop reads CASSRENLGTEAFF. The CDR3 region has the DNA TGTGCCAGCAGCCGAGAGAATCTCGGGACTGAAGCTTTCTTT.

This chain connects TRBV7-2 to TRBJ2-7; possible D gene TRBD1, 5 bases. Germline V gene lookup returns CDR1 SGHTA and CDR2 FQGNSA. V gave up 5 bases and J gave up 2 bases, with 19 bases separating them. The CDR3 is made up of 16 amino acids. The CDR3 region has the DNA TGTGCCAGCAGCGTAAGAACAGGATGGGGAACCTACGAGCAGTACTTC. Translating it yields CASSVRTGWGTYEQYF. Full variable domain (missing parts from reference TRBV7-2 and TRBJ2-7): GAGVSQSPSNKVTEKGKDVELRCDPISGHTALYWYRQSLGQGLEFLIYFQGNSAPDKSGLPSDRFSAERTGGSVSTLTIQRTQQEDSAVYLCASSVRTGWGTYEQYFGPGTRLTVT.

This clone was seen a handful of times. The CDR3: CAISEPTGGGNTIYF. Written as DNA, the CDR3 is TGTGCCATCAGTGAGCCGACAGGGGGAGGAAACACCATATATTTT. J is TRBJ1-3 and V is TRBV10-3, with TRBD1 matching 9 bases. The CDR3 contains 15 residues. J lost 4 bases, V lost 2 bases, and 3 bases had no gene match. Germline V CDR1 and CDR2: ENHRY, SYGVKD.

The chain combines TRBV7-2 with TRBJ2-7; 9 nucleotides match TRBD2. With 6 bases clipped from V and 7 bases from J, the junction kept 10 bases outside the gene matches. This CDR3 comprises 14 residues. CDR1 SGHTA and CDR2 FQGNSA come from the germline V gene. This CDR3 reads CASRSSGGTGEQYF. DNA for the CDR3: TGTGCCAGCAGATCCAGCGGGGGGACGGGGGAGCAGTACTTC.

The chain is built from TRBV30 and TRBJ1-1; 12 nucleotides line up with TRBD1. Germline loops: CDR1 GTSNPN, CDR2 SVGIG (reference sequence). This CDR3 has 15 residues. J lost 1 base, V lost 3 bases, and 3 bases had no gene match. CDR3 sequence reads: CAWRGQGAGNTEAFF. DNA for the CDR3: TGTGCCTGGAGGGGACAGGGGGCTGGGAACACTGAAGCTTTCTTT.

The chain employs TRBV19 and TRBJ2-6; D perhaps matches TRBD1 (6 bases). This CDR3 region has 16 residues. The V end was cut by 5 bases, the J end by 0 bases, with 11 bases between. Germline-derived CDR1 and CDR2 are LNHDA and SQIVND (reference sequence). CDR3: CASSSWTVSGANVLTF. CDR3 DNA sequence: TGTGCCAGTAGTTCCTGGACAGTCTCTGGGGCCAACGTCCTGACTTTC.

V and J are TRBV11-2 and TRBJ1-1; tentatively, D is TRBD1 (6 bases). The V end lost 2 bases, the J end lost 6 bases, and 25 bases lay between the germline ends. In germline, CDR1 is SGHAT, CDR2 FQNNGV. The CDR3 is 18 amino acids. The DNA for the CDR3 is TGTGCCAGCAGCTTAAACCTAGAGGACAGTCTGTATAGGGCTGAAGCTTTCTTT. It is translated as CASSLNLEDSLYRAEAFF.

The gene calls are TRBV30 and TRBJ1-2; the D gene is possibly TRBD1 (6 bases). V was clipped by 2 bases and J by 6 bases, with 13 bases between them. Germline loops: CDR1 GTSNPN, CDR2 SVGIG (reference sequence). The CDR3 sequence is 13 residues long. The CDR3 nucleotides read TGTGCCTGGAGTTGGGGGGGCGGCGATGGCTACACCTTC. Its protein is CAWSWGGGDGYTF.

J is TRBJ1-1 and V is TRBV30; D gene ambiguous. CDR3 length equals 14 residues. Germline CDR1 is GTSNPN and CDR2 is SVGIG (reference sequence). Trimming removed 1 base from V and 5 bases from J, with 14 bases in between. CDR3 nucleotide sequence: TGTGCCTGGAGTGCCACATCTGGCGGTACTGAAGCTTTCTTT. This codes for CAWSATSGGTEAFF.

The chain carries TRBV30 and TRBJ2-5; D is undetermined. Between the trimmed V and J ends, which lost 0 bases and 7 bases, there was a span of 15 bases. Germline CDR1 reads GTSNPN; CDR2 reads SVGIG (reference sequence). The CDR3 has 14 residues. The CDR3 bases are TGTGCCTGGAGTGTACATTCCCCCACGGGGACCCAGTACTTC. Translation gives CAWSVHSPTGTQYF.

The chain has TRBV19 and TRBJ1-6; 7 bases agree with TRBD1. Germline lookup yields CDR1 LNHDA and CDR2 SQIVND (reference sequence). This CDR3 comprises 15 residues. V shed 7 bases, J shed 9 bases, and the junction held 12 bases outside the gene matches. The CDR3 here is CASTLGGEGASPLHF. The CDR3 nucleotides are TGTGCCAGTACCCTGGGGGGCGAGGGGGCTTCACCCCTCCACTTT.

J is TRBJ1-5 and V is TRBV19, with a weak D call TRBD1 (6 bases). CDR1 and CDR2 (germline): LNHDA, SQIVND (reference sequence). The CDR3 loop spans 15 amino acids. V lost 5 bases to trimming and J lost 2 bases, with 13 bases between them. As DNA, the CDR3 is TGTGCCAGTAGTCCAAACAGGGACGGCAATCAGCCCCAGCATTTT. Translated: CASSPNRDGNQPQHF.

The CDR3 sequence: CASSPEGGAPGYEQYF. CDR3 nucleotide sequence: TGCGCCAGCAGCCCGGAGGGTGGGGCCCCAGGGTACGAGCAGTACTTC. The chain has TRBV5-1 and TRBJ2-7; D is possibly TRBD2 (6 bases). Trimming cost V 4 bases and J 4 bases, with 21 bases left between them. The CDR3 totals 16 residues. The germline V gene encodes CDR1 SGHRS and CDR2 YFSETQ.

The chain has TRBV25-1 and TRBJ1-3, with 12 bases aligning to TRBD1. Germline values: CDR1 MGHDK, CDR2 SYGVNS. V dropped 5 bases and J dropped 2; count of bases not matched to a gene: 10. The CDR3 is 18 residues long. The DNA for the CDR3 is TGTGCCAGCAGTCCCGGGACAGGGGGCCTGGGCGCTGGAAACACCATATATTTT. Protein: CASSPGTGGLGAGNTIYF.